One and the same sample provided the 28 T cell receptor beta chains below, sequenced in a study of cytomegalovirus exposure and HLA in healthy donors. The PCR ran on 60 Vbeta and 13 Jbeta primers. Measured with immunoSEQ multiplex PCR; TCRdb has only the in-frame clones, and not every one. Counted here are roughly 200,000 clones, 79% occurring once; the ten biggest clones make up approximately 0.7%. The specimen was PBMCs. The origin of the receptors is a woman in her 40s in good health and CMV-seronegative.

The chain couples TRBV18 to TRBJ1-1, with TRBD1 identical over 9 bases. The CDR3 covers 15 residues. Trimming took 5 bases from V and 4 from J; bases not matched to a gene: 8. In germline, CDR1 is KGHSH, CDR2 LQKENI. CDR3 loop: CASSARQGEGTEAFF. The CDR3 nucleotides read TGTGCCAGCTCAGCCCGACAGGGGGAGGGCACTGAAGCTTTCTTT.

The chain uses TRBV30 and TRBJ1-6; 8 positions agree with TRBD1. With V trimmed by 3 bases and J by 12 bases, 10 bases remained unmatched. The CDR3 runs 14 residues. The germline V gene encodes CDR1 GTSNPN and CDR2 SVGIG (reference sequence). The CDR3 DNA sequence: TGTGCCTGGAGCGACGGGACAGGACTTATACCCCTCCACTTT. Protein sequence: CAWSDGTGLIPLHF.

The chain is built from TRBV19 and TRBJ2-4; possibly TRBD1 for D (6 bases). The CDR3 is 16 residues long. Germline CDR1 is LNHDA and CDR2 is SQIVND (reference sequence). The V end was cut by 4 bases, the J end by 0 bases, with 13 bases between. The CDR3 region is CASSTQGILAKNIQYF. DNA of the CDR3: TGTGCCAGTAGTACCCAGGGGATTCTAGCCAAAAACATTCAGTACTTC.

This clone was counted only a few times. The rearrangement uses TRBV7-9 and TRBJ2-7, with TRBD1 as a possible D gene (6 bases). This CDR3 has 16 amino acids. In germline, CDR1 is SEHNR, CDR2 FQNEAQ (reference sequence). Trimming stripped 5 bases from V and 3 bases from J, with 20 bases between. The CDR3 region has the DNA TGTGCCAGCAGCGAGGGAGCTATTGGACAGCGCTACGAGCAGTACTTC. Translated: CASSEGAIGQRYEQYF.

This chain's CDR3 is CAYLQGANVLTF. In DNA form, the CDR3 reads TGTGCCTACCTCCAGGGAGCCAACGTCCTGACTTTC. V gene TRBV30 combines with J gene TRBJ2-6; D is perhaps TRBD1 (5 bases). Germline-derived CDR1 and CDR2 are GTSNPN and SVGIG (reference sequence). V was cut by 7 bases and J by 7 bases, with 11 bases left in between. This CDR3 has 12 residues.

CDR3 coding DNA: TGCAGCGTTGTTTCGCGCGGGACAGGGGCCGGCTACACCTTC. This encodes CSVVSRGTGAGYTF. The chain combines TRBV29-1 with TRBJ1-2; 10 bases agree with TRBD1. The CDR3 has 14 amino acids. V was clipped by 4 bases and J by 8 bases; unmatched bases: 10. Germline lookup yields CDR1 SQVTM and CDR2 ANQGSEA.

The genes are TRBV5-4 and TRBJ2-7; 10 nucleotides agree with TRBD1. The V gene end was trimmed by 4 bases and the J gene end by 6 bases; junction bases not matched to a gene: 10. Germline V lookup: CDR1 SGHNT, CDR2 YYREEE (reference sequence). CDR3 length: 15 residues. This CDR3 is CASSLPGTGVGEQYF. CDR3 in DNA: TGTGCCAGCAGCCTCCCAGGGACAGGGGTCGGCGAGCAGTACTTC.

The chain uses TRBV14 and TRBJ2-1; 9 bases line up with TRBD2. The CDR3 loop spans 17 amino acids. Germline V lookup: CDR1 SGHDN, CDR2 FVKESK. The V gene end was trimmed by 3 bases and the J gene end by 0 bases; junction bases not matched to a gene: 6. The CDR3, as DNA: TGTGCCAGCAGCCAGAGATTAGCGGGAGTCTCCTACAATGAGCAGTTCTTC. Protein sequence: CASSQRLAGVSYNEQFF.

The rearrangement uses TRBV30 and TRBJ1-2; the D gene is possibly TRBD1 (6 bases). CDR1 is GTSNPN and CDR2 is SVGIG in the germline V gene (reference sequence). The CDR3 runs 13 residues. V lost 2 bases and J 8 bases, leaving 15 bases between the germline ends. The DNA for the CDR3 is TGTGCCTGGAGTATCCAGGGGACCTACGGCTACACCTTC. As protein: CAWSIQGTYGYTF.

The chain carries TRBV11-3 and TRBJ2-7; 9 bases are a match to TRBD1. Germline V lookup: CDR1 SGHNT, CDR2 YENEEA. Trimming removed 5 bases from V and 7 bases from J; junction bases left unmatched: 12. CDR3 size: 15 residues. CDR3 amino acids: CASSRVGDRDLEQYF. CDR3 nucleotide sequence: TGTGCCAGCAGCCGCGTGGGGGACAGGGACTTGGAGCAGTACTTC. Based on the CDR3 plus reference TRBV11-3 and TRBJ2-7, the full variable domain is EAGVVQSPRYKIIEKKQPVAFWCNPISGHNTLYWYLQNLGQGPELLIRYENEEAVDDSQLPKDRFSAERLKGVDSTLKIQPAELGDSAVYLCASSRVGDRDLEQYFGPGTRLTVT.

V is TRBV18 and J is TRBJ1-1; 8 nucleotides align to TRBD1. Per germline, CDR1 KGHSH and CDR2 LQKENI. V was pared by 3 bases and J by 4 bases, with 10 bases of the junction left unmatched. The CDR3 has 16 amino acids. The CDR3: CASSPQQGASGTEAFF. For the CDR3, the DNA is TGTGCCAGCTCACCGCAGCAGGGGGCTTCGGGCACTGAAGCTTTCTTT.

The CDR3 DNA is TGTGCCAGCAGTTACTCCGGCGGGGGCCTCACAGATACGCAGTATTTT. Translation gives CASSYSGGGLTDTQYF. This chain joins TRBV6-5 and TRBJ2-3, with a weak D call TRBD2 (7 bases). V lost 0 bases to trimming and J lost 2 bases, with 12 bases between them. CDR3 length: 16 amino acids. The V gene's germline CDR1 is MNHEY and CDR2 SVGAGI.

This rearrangement joins TRBV7-3 to TRBJ2-1; weak D call: TRBD2 (6 bases). CDR1 is SGHTA, CDR2 FQGTGA, per germline. The CDR3 is made up of 15 amino acids. The V end was cut by 5 bases, the J end by 6 bases, with 17 bases between. Written as DNA, the CDR3 is TGTGCCAGCAGCCCCGGGGGACTGCCCTCCAATGAGCAGTTCTTC. Translated, it gives CASSPGGLPSNEQFF.

The rearrangement uses TRBV19 and TRBJ2-7; TRBD2 might be the D (6 bases). Germline assignment: CDR1 LNHDA and CDR2 SQIVND (reference sequence). The CDR3 spans 19 residues. The V and J ends lost 5 bases and 2 bases respectively, with 28 bases between them. CDR3 in DNA: TGTGCCAGTAGTCTAGGTTGGGGATTTAGGCGGGGAAAGACCTACGAGCAGTACTTC. It encodes CASSLGWGFRRGKTYEQYF.

The CDR3 spells CASSWVTGYEQYF. CDR3 in DNA: TGTGCCAGCAGTTGGGTCACAGGCTACGAGCAGTACTTC. The chain employs TRBV6-5 and TRBJ2-7; D may be TRBD1 (5 bases). The CDR3 is 13 amino acids. CDR1 MNHEY and CDR2 SVGAGI come from the germline V gene. The V gene lost 4 bases and the J gene lost 3 bases, with 10 bases spanning the gap.

The chain recombines TRBV5-1 with TRBJ2-5; D is perhaps TRBD2 (6 bases). CDR1 and CDR2 (germline): SGHRS, YFSETQ. Trimming took 3 bases from V and 4 from J, leaving 19 bases between them. There are 16 residues in the CDR3. The CDR3 nucleotides are TGCGCCAGCAGCTGGAGTAGTCGGGGGTCCTTAGAGACCCAGTACTTC. Its translation is CASSWSSRGSLETQYF.

V is TRBV25-1 and J is TRBJ1-5; D not certain. V dropped 3 bases and J dropped 0 bases, with 9 bases sitting between them. Germline-derived CDR1 and CDR2 are MGHDK and SYGVNS. The CDR3 covers 15 residues. The CDR3 loop reads CASSEGEYSNQPQHF. The CDR3 DNA is TGTGCCAGCAGTGAGGGAGAGTATAGCAATCAGCCCCAGCATTTT.

This clone was seen ten or more times. The V gene is TRBV11-3, the J gene TRBJ1-2, with 7 bases aligning to TRBD1. The V gene end was trimmed by 5 bases and the J gene end by 4 bases; junction bases not matched to a gene: 10. The germline V gene encodes CDR1 SGHNT and CDR2 YENEEA. CDR3 length: 15 residues. The CDR3 is CASSPGTERTYGYTF. The CDR3, as DNA: TGTGCCAGCAGCCCTGGGACAGAAAGAACCTATGGCTACACCTTC.

This clone was counted a few times. V usage is TRBV6-5 and J usage is TRBJ1-2; possibly TRBD1 for D (6 bases). V was cut by 0 bases and J by 6 bases, with 14 bases left in between. This CDR3 has 15 amino acids. CDR1 is MNHEY and CDR2 is SVGAGI in the germline V gene. The DNA of the CDR3 is TGTGCCAGCAGTTACTCGCCCCAGGGGCAGGATGGCTACACCTTC. This translates into CASSYSPQGQDGYTF.

DNA of the CDR3: TGTGCCAGCAGCAGGTCGGGGGATCAAGAGACCCAGTACTTC. Translation: CASSRSGDQETQYF. The chain uses TRBV21-1 and TRBJ2-5; TRBD2 is the table's D call and was not checked against the DNA. TRBV21-1 is annotated as a pseudogene. This CDR3 is 14 amino acids long.

The V and J genes are TRBV19 and TRBJ2-2, with 10 nucleotides matching TRBD1. V lost 3 bases and J lost 4; bases outside the gene matches: 5. The CDR3 extends over 16 amino acids. CDR1 and CDR2 from the germline V gene are LNHDA and SQIVND (reference sequence). CDR3 coding DNA: TGTGCCAGTAGTATCGGGACAGGGGCCCTCACCGGGGAGCTGTTTTTT. Translation: CASSIGTGALTGELFF.

The chain employs TRBV25-1 and TRBJ1-2; weak D call: TRBD1 (6 bases). CDR3 length equals 14 residues. V was shortened by 4 bases and J by 3 bases, with 12 bases between the two germline ends. Germline V gene data show CDR1 as MGHDK and CDR2 as SYGVNS. The CDR3 reads CASSAGERDYGYTF. Written as DNA, the CDR3 is TGTGCCAGCAGTGCAGGGGAGAGGGACTATGGCTACACCTTC.

CDR3 sequence reads: CASSSEGLGEKLFF. CDR3 nucleotides: TGTGCCAGCAGTTCGGAGGGGCTAGGGGAAAAACTGTTTTTT. The chain carries TRBV6-5 and TRBJ1-4; possibly TRBD1 for D (5 bases). The germline V and J ends were trimmed by 4 bases and 8 bases, with 14 bases remaining between them. The CDR3 totals 14 residues. CDR1 and CDR2 (germline): MNHEY, SVGAGI.

The chain employs TRBV10-3 and TRBJ1-3, with 11 nucleotides matching TRBD1. The CDR3 is 18 residues long. Germline CDR1 reads ENHRY; CDR2 reads SYGVKD. With V trimmed by 3 bases and J by 1 base, 8 bases remained unmatched. This CDR3 is CAISENVGQGVSGNTIYF. CDR3 sequence (DNA): TGTGCCATCAGTGAAAATGTGGGACAGGGGGTGTCTGGAAACACCATATATTTT.

This clone has only one observation. This chain uses TRBV7-2 with TRBJ2-2; 9 bases align to TRBD2. The germline gives CDR1 SGHTA, CDR2 FQGNSA. Losses at the gene ends were 2 bases for V and 6 bases for J; bases not matched to a gene: 7. The length of the CDR3 is 16 residues. CDR3 sequence: CASSLLLAGEAGELFF. The DNA of the CDR3 is TGTGCCAGCAGCTTACTACTAGCGGGTGAAGCCGGGGAGCTGTTTTTT.

The chain joins TRBV14 to TRBJ2-7; D might be TRBD1 (6 bases). Trimming pared 4 bases from V and 7 bases from J, leaving 14 bases between. The CDR3 length is 13 residues. CDR1 is SGHDN, CDR2 FVKESK, per germline. The CDR3 coding sequence is TGTGCCAGCAGCCCTCTTTCACAGGGAGAGCAGTACTTC. Translated: CASSPLSQGEQYF.

The chain joins TRBV13 to TRBJ1-3; unclear D gene. The V gene's germline CDR1 is PRHDT and CDR2 FYEKMQ (reference sequence). Trimming shortened V by 0 bases and J by 4 bases, and 10 bases separated the two germline ends. The length of the CDR3 is 15 residues. The CDR3 reads CASSLGGGRGNTIYF. In DNA form, the CDR3 reads TGTGCCAGCAGCTTAGGAGGCGGTCGGGGAAACACCATATATTTT.

For the CDR3, the DNA is TGTGCCAGCAGCGCACAGGTGCGGGAGGCCAATGAGCAGTTCTTC. This sequence encodes CASSAQVREANEQFF. The chain links TRBV9 to TRBJ2-1; 8 bases match TRBD2. CDR3 length equals 15 residues. Germline CDR1 reads SGDLS; CDR2 reads YYNGEE. After removal of 3 bases from V and 6 bases from J, the junction contained 8 bases not matched to a gene.